This paragraph covers one TCR beta chain sequence. Antigen unknown. The study took a few donor pairs, and their unstimulated naive, memory, effector memory and TEMRA subsets were sequenced. This CDR3 is 16 amino acids long. Trimming left V 5 bases short and J 5 bases short, with 19 bases between. Germline values: CDR1 MDHEN, CDR2 SYDVKM. Method: immunoSEQ multiplex PCR; TCRdb's copy keeps in-frame clones and lacks some. This sample has 60,000 to 80,000 clones; approximately 82% occur once, and the top ten carry more than 3.5%. This sample stems from a study of siplizumab effects on memory and regulatory T cells. Findings and caveats of the study: Siplizumab significantly lowered the alloreactive sequences that could be traced to unstimulated CD4+ memory cells. The mean Treg-derived percentage of mappable alloreactive CD4+ clones was 65% to 75% with siplizumab compared with 25% to 30% in controls. Few alloreactive clones mapped to unstimulated subsets.

Sequenced: memory CD4+ T cells sorted from blood. J is TRBJ1-3 and V is TRBV28; a possible D gene is TRBD1 (6 bases). The origin of this receptor is a human donor in good health. In DNA form, the CDR3 reads TGTGCCAGCAGTCTGAATACCGGGACACTCCGAAACACCATATATTTT. It specifies CASSLNTGTLRNTIYF. Full variable domain (rest looked up from reference TRBV28 and TRBJ1-3): DVKVTQSSRYLVKRTGEKVFLECVQDMDHENMFWYRQDPGLGLRLIYFSYDVKMKEKGDIPEGYSVSREKKERFSLILESASTNQTSMYLCASSLNTGTLRNTIYFGEGSWLTVV.